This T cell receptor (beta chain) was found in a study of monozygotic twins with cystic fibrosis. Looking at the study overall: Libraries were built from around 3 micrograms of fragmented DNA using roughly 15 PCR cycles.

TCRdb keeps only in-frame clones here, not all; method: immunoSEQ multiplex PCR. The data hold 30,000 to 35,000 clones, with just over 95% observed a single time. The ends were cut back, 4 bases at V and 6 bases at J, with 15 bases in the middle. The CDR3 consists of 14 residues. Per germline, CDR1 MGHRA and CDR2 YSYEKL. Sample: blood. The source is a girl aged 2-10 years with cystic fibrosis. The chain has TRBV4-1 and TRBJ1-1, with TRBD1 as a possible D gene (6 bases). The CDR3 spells CASSRDTLIAEAFF. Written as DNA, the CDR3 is TGCGCCAGCAGCCGGGACACCCTTATCGCTGAAGCTTTCTTT.